These 19 T cell receptor beta chains came from one sample sequenced in a study of blood T cell repertoires in COVID-19. Generated by immunoSEQ multiplex PCR, the TCRdb table keeps only in-frame clones and is missing some. The sample consists of about 220,000 clones, 84% of them appearing once. Material for sequencing was PBMCs or T cells enriched from blood (not recorded which). These receptors were collected from a woman in her thirties or forties who had recovered from COVID-19.

V is TRBV12-5 and J is TRBJ1-5; D might be TRBD1 (6 bases). V lost 5 bases to trimming and J lost 4 bases, with 21 bases between them. The V gene's germline CDR1 is LGHNT and CDR2 FRNRAP. The CDR3 loop spans 17 amino acids. The CDR3 region is CASGIRLPGQRNQPQHF. CDR3 DNA: TGTGCTAGTGGTATCCGACTCCCGGGACAACGAAATCAGCCCCAGCATTTT.

This clone has a single count. The chain uses TRBV7-9 and TRBJ1-3; 12 bases align to TRBD1. CDR3 length: 18 residues. Unmatched junction bases numbered 12, after V lost 6 bases and J lost 3 bases. Germline assignment: CDR1 SEHNR and CDR2 FQNEAQ (reference sequence). The CDR3 DNA reads TGTGCCAGCAGACCCCGGGACAGGGGGCCCGCCGGTGGAAACACCATATATTTT. Its protein is CASRPRDRGPAGGNTIYF.

This clone was found once. V and J are TRBV5-1 and TRBJ2-7; TRBD1 might be the D (6 bases). The V and J ends lost 0 bases and 4 bases respectively, with 17 bases between them. CDR3 length: 16 amino acids. Germline-derived CDR1 and CDR2 are SGHRS and YFSETQ. The CDR3 DNA follows: TGCGCCAGCAGCTTGGCCGGAACAGGGAGCGAGTACGAGCAGTACGTC. As protein: CASSLAGTGSEYEQYV.

This chain connects TRBV5-4 to TRBJ2-7, with D uncertain. CDR1 SGHNT and CDR2 YYREEE come from the germline V gene (reference sequence). Trimming pared 4 bases from V and 5 bases from J, leaving 16 bases between. The CDR3 sequence is 14 residues long. CDR3 loop: CASSAMPRTNEQYF. In DNA form, the CDR3 reads TGTGCCAGCAGCGCAATGCCTAGAACGAACGAGCAGTACTTC. The variable domain in full, completed from reference TRBV5-4 and TRBJ2-7, reads ETGVTQSPTHLIKTRGQQVTLRCSSQSGHNTVSWYQQALGQGPQFIFQYYREEENGRGNFPPRFSGLQFPNYSSELNVNALELDDSALYLCASSAMPRTNEQYFGPGTRLTVT.

CDR3: CASSSQRAKGDTQYF. CDR3 bases: TGTGCCAGCAGCTCACAGAGAGCCAAAGGAGATACGCAGTATTTT. The chain employs TRBV5-4 and TRBJ2-3; no definite D call. The germline V and J ends were trimmed by 3 bases and 5 bases, with 16 bases remaining between them. The CDR3 runs to 15 residues. CDR1 is SGHNT and CDR2 is YYREEE in the germline V gene (reference sequence).

A note on this clone: The junction and the germline gene differ at one end; a read error may be behind it. The chain recombines TRBV10-1 with TRBJ2-2; perhaps TRBD2 as D (5 bases). The CDR3 is made up of 15 amino acids. Germline CDR1 is WNHNN and CDR2 is SYGVQD (reference sequence). The CDR3 spells CASSENSAATGELFF. CDR3 sequence (DNA): TGCGCCAGCAGTGAAAATTCCGCGGCCACCGGGGAGCTATTTTTT.

The chain combines TRBV28 with TRBJ1-4; D is unclear. V was pared by 5 bases and J by 16 bases, with 17 bases between. The length of the CDR3 is 12 residues. Germline CDR1 and CDR2: MDHEN and SYDVKM. The CDR3 loop is CASSDSGSVSFF. CDR3 sequence (DNA): TGTGCCAGCAGTGATTCGGGTAGCGTATCGTTTTTT.

CDR3 sequence (DNA): TGTGCCAGCAGCAGGACAGGGGTGGTTTCTAGTAATGAGCAGTTCTTC. The encoded protein is CASSRTGVVSSNEQFF. This chain joins TRBV5-5 and TRBJ2-1; 9 positions agree with TRBD1. Germline CDR1 is SGHKS and CDR2 is YYEKEE (reference sequence). The CDR3 spans 16 residues. J lost 7 bases, V lost 4 bases, and 12 bases had no gene match.

This clone was observed once. The chain has TRBV4-1 and TRBJ2-7; D may be TRBD1 (6 bases). Deletions cut 3 bases from V and 2 bases from J, with 11 bases between. CDR1 is MGHRA and CDR2 is YSYEKL in the germline V gene. CDR3 length: 14 residues. The CDR3: CASSHQAGAYEQYF. The CDR3 nucleotides are TGCGCCAGCAGCCATCAAGCAGGGGCCTACGAGCAGTACTTC.

This rearrangement joins TRBV27 to TRBJ1-2; D unclear. The CDR3 spans 13 residues. V dropped 3 bases and J dropped 4 bases, with 9 bases sitting between them. CDR1 MNHEY and CDR2 SMNVEV come from the germline V gene (reference sequence). CDR3 amino acids: CASSFSRGYGYTF. CDR3 in DNA: TGTGCCAGCAGTTTTTCCCGGGGCTATGGCTACACCTTC.

V gene TRBV11-2 combines with J gene TRBJ2-5, with 7 positions matching TRBD1. Germline V gives CDR1 SGHAT, CDR2 FQNNGV. The trim removed 6 bases at V and 6 bases at J, leaving 10 bases unmatched. The length of the CDR3 is 14 residues. The CDR3 sequence is CASSLLGQTKTQYF. The CDR3 DNA follows: TGTGCCAGCAGTCTGTTGGGACAGACAAAGACCCAGTACTTC.

The chain recombines TRBV6-5 with TRBJ2-2; TRBD1 matches 7 bases. The V and J ends lost 5 bases and 4 bases, in that order; junction bases with no gene match: 4. The CDR3 extends over 14 amino acids. Germline assignment: CDR1 MNHEY and CDR2 SVGAGI. CDR3 coding DNA: TGTGCCAGCAGTACGACAGGGACCACCGGGGAGCTGTTTTTT. Protein sequence: CASSTTGTTGELFF.

The chain links TRBV4-1 to TRBJ1-1; D uncertain. V was cut by 3 bases and J by 0 bases, with 11 bases left in between. Germline V gene lookup returns CDR1 MGHRA and CDR2 YSYEKL. The CDR3 spans 15 residues. The CDR3 spells CASSHGDGMNTEAFF. For the CDR3, the DNA is TGCGCCAGCAGCCACGGAGACGGAATGAACACTGAAGCTTTCTTT.

The CDR3 region has the DNA TGTGCCAGCAGTTACGCCCGGGAAGGCCCCTATGGCTACACCTTC. It encodes CASSYAREGPYGYTF. The V and J genes are TRBV6-5 and TRBJ1-2; no clear D. Looked up from germline, CDR1 is MNHEY and CDR2 is SVGAGI. CDR3 length: 15 residues. Trimming removed 2 bases at V and 4 bases at J, with 14 bases between.

About this clone: A junction boundary mismatches the germline segment, possibly from a read error. Other DNA sequences in this specimen translate into the identical CDR3. J is TRBJ2-2 and V is TRBV7-9, with 7 nucleotides matching TRBD2. This CDR3 has 14 residues. CDR1 is SEHNR and CDR2 is FQNEAQ in the germline V gene (reference sequence). The CDR3: CASSPRTSTGELFF. DNA for the CDR3: TGTGCTAGCAGCCCTAGGACTAGTACCGGGGAGCTGTTTTTT.

This clone was observed once. The V gene is TRBV27, the J gene TRBJ1-4, with D perhaps TRBD1 (5 bases). CDR1 is MNHEY, CDR2 SMNVEV, per germline (reference sequence). The CDR3 is 19 amino acids. Trimming removed 6 bases at V and 0 bases at J, with 23 bases between. CDR3 amino acids: CASRYSRVGTHATNEKLFF. CDR3 DNA: TGTGCCAGCAGATATAGCAGGGTCGGTACGCATGCAACTAATGAAAAACTGTTTTTT. Filled out from reference TRBV27 and TRBJ1-4, the complete variable domain reads EAQVTQNPRYLITVTGKKLTVTCSQNMNHEYMSWYRQDPGLGLRQIYYSMNVEVTDKGDVPEGYKVSRKEKRNFPLILESPSPNQTSLYFCASRYSRVGTHATNEKLFFGSGTQLSVL.

The J gene is TRBJ2-2, the V gene TRBV11-3, with a possible D match to TRBD2 (5 bases). The CDR3 contains 16 residues. Deletions cut 5 bases from V and 4 bases from J, with 17 bases between. CDR1 is SGHNT and CDR2 is YENEEA in the germline V gene. CDR3 DNA sequence: TGTGCCAGCAGCCCGCGGACCACCGCGGGCACCGGGGAGCTGTTTTTT. It translates to CASSPRTTAGTGELFF.

The chain joins TRBV20-1 to TRBJ2-3; 9 nucleotides align to TRBD1. This CDR3 is 14 amino acids long. Germline values: CDR1 DFQATT, CDR2 SNEGSKA (reference sequence). The V gene end was trimmed by 3 bases and the J gene end by 0 bases; junction bases not matched to a gene: 1. CDR3 sequence reads: CSASGQGSTDTQYF. For the CDR3, the DNA is TGCAGTGCTAGTGGACAGGGGAGCACAGATACGCAGTATTTT.

V gene TRBV11-2 combines with J gene TRBJ1-2; 9 bases are a match to TRBD1. The CDR3 length is 16 residues. Trimming removed 1 base from V and 5 bases from J; junction bases left unmatched: 8. The germline CDR1 and CDR2 sequences are SGHAT and FQNNGV. CDR3 coding DNA: TGTGCCAGCAGCTTAGTGGGGGACAGGGTGGCGTATGGCTACACCTTC. This encodes CASSLVGDRVAYGYTF.